One sample yielded the 32 T cell receptor beta chains listed below, sequenced in a study of blood T cells in healthy people across ages. Sample-barcoded 5' priming and a J-beta primer mix drove a second PCR of roughly 7 to 11 cycles. TCRdb analysed the 5' RACE reads with MiXCR anew, one entry per CDR3 protein. The sample consists of 700,000 to 950,000 distinct CDR3 sequences, roughly 64% of them appearing once. Sequenced material: blood. The receptors shown here come from a man under 40 in good health.

In this sample, this clonotype turned up many times. The gene calls are TRBV7-3 and TRBJ2-1, with 8 bases identical to TRBD1. The CDR3 is 15 amino acids. V lost 1 base, J lost 8 bases, and 7 bases stayed unmatched. The germline V gene has CDR1 SGHTA and CDR2 FQGTGA. The CDR3 DNA is TGTGCCAGCAGCTTAAGAGGACAGGGCTGGGATGAGCAGTTCTTC. It encodes CASSLRGQGWDEQFF.

The J gene is TRBJ1-2, the V gene TRBV20-1; D is unclear. The V end was cut by 0 bases, the J end by 7 bases, with 15 bases between. Germline V gives CDR1 DFQATT, CDR2 SNEGSKA (reference sequence). The CDR3 length is 14 residues. The CDR3 loop is CSARDRGRVSGYTF. CDR3 nucleotides: TGCAGTGCTAGAGATCGAGGGAGGGTTTCTGGCTACACCTTC.

The V gene is TRBV12-3 or TRBV12-4, the J gene TRBJ2-3; no firm D call. The CDR3 runs 14 residues. V was pared by 6 bases and J by 14 bases, with 24 bases between. CDR3 sequence: CASRPSLQHRYAYF. Here the CDR3 DNA reads TGTGCCAGCAGACCATCCCTCCAGCACAGATACGCGTATTTT.

The chain couples TRBV14 to TRBJ2-7; D not resolved. The DNA end is more similar to TRBJ2-5, so the J call may be wrong. The CDR3 loop spans 14 amino acids. Germline V CDR1 and CDR2: SGHDN, FVKESK. CDR3 in amino acids: CASSRNSRVGTQYF. As DNA, the CDR3 is TGTGCCAGCAGCCGCAACTCAAGAGTCGGGACCCAGTACTTC.

The rearrangement links TRBV3-1 to TRBJ2-7, with D perhaps assigned TRBD1 or TRBD2 (5 bases each). CDR1 is LGHDT and CDR2 is YNNKEL in the germline V gene (reference sequence). Deletions cut 1 base from V and 2 bases from J, with 9 bases between. The CDR3 has 14 amino acids. CDR3 protein: CASSQAVGPYEQYF. The CDR3 DNA reads TGTGCCAGCAGCCAAGCTGTGGGACCCTACGAGCAGTACTTC.

The J gene is TRBJ2-5, the V gene TRBV7-2; no clear D. Per the germline V gene, CDR1 is SGHTA and CDR2 is FQGNSA. Trimming removed 5 bases at V and 2 bases at J, with 9 bases between. CDR3 length: 13 residues. The CDR3, as DNA: TGTGCCAGCAGCCAGGTTCTACAAGAGACCCAGTACTTC. Residues: CASSQVLQETQYF.

The rearrangement uses TRBV6-2 or TRBV6-3 and TRBJ2-5; D is possibly TRBD1 or TRBD2 (6 bases each). The CDR3 has 17 residues. V lost 2 bases and J 5 bases, leaving 21 bases between the germline ends. The germline V gene encodes CDR1 MNHEY and CDR2 SVGEGT. Written as DNA, the CDR3 is TGTGCCAGCAGTTACGCGTTCGGGGGCCGTAACGAGGAGACCCAGTACTTC. It is translated as CASSYAFGGRNEETQYF.

V is TRBV6-2 or TRBV6-3 and J is TRBJ2-1; no clear D gene. Trimming removed 2 bases from V and 7 bases from J, with 12 bases in between. The CDR3 has 14 amino acids. Germline V gene lookup returns CDR1 MNHEY and CDR2 SVGEGT. The CDR3 DNA is TGTGCCAGCAGTTACGATAGTGCCTGGAATGAGCAGTTCTTC. This translates into CASSYDSAWNEQFF.

The V gene is TRBV7-8, the J gene TRBJ2-4, with a possible D match to TRBD2 (6 bases). The end of the DNA is better explained by TRBJ2-7, so the J call may be wrong. CDR3 length: 12 amino acids. Germline V CDR1 and CDR2: SGHVS, FQNEAQ. The CDR3 sequence: CASFREYHEQYF. The CDR3, as DNA: TGTGCCAGTTTCCGGGAGTACCACGAGCAGTACTTC.

This rearrangement joins TRBV29-1 to TRBJ2-4; TRBD2 matches 8 bases. Per the germline V gene, CDR1 is SQVTM and CDR2 is ANQGSEA. V was clipped by 4 bases and J by 13 bases; unmatched bases: 15. There are 14 residues in the CDR3. This CDR3 is CSVVGTGGRKEQYF. Here the CDR3 DNA reads TGCAGCGTTGTGGGGACGGGAGGGAGGAAAGAGCAGTACTTC. Using reference TRBV29-1 and TRBJ2-4 for the parts outside the CDR3, the full variable domain is SAVISQKPSRDICQRGTSLTIQCQVDSQVTMMFWYRQQPGQSLTLIATANQGSEATYESGFVIDKFPISRPNLTFSTLTVSNMSPEDSSIYLCSVVGTGGRKEQYFGAGTRLSVL.

Details on this clonotype: At one boundary the junction diverges from the germline segment, which might be a read error. The chain combines TRBV4-2 with TRBJ2-3; D is ambiguous. CDR3 length: 14 amino acids. Germline CDR1 LGHNA, CDR2 YNFKEQ. CDR3 sequence reads: CASSARKGTDTQYF. DNA for the CDR3: TGTGCCAGCAGCGCTAGAAAGGGAACAGATACGCAGTACTTT.

The chain combines TRBV4-3 with TRBJ2-1, with 11 bases that match TRBD2. The V gene's germline CDR1 is LGHNA and CDR2 YSLEER. This CDR3 contains 16 residues. J was trimmed by 6 bases and V by 1 base; bases with no gene match: 5. The DNA for the CDR3 is TGCGCCAGCAGCCAAGCCGGGACTAGCGGCTTCAATGAGCAGTTCTTC. This encodes CASSQAGTSGFNEQFF.

This clonotype was observed a few times. The chain has TRBV7-2 and TRBJ2-5; the D gene is possibly TRBD1 (5 bases). V was cut by 6 bases and J by 0 bases, with 14 bases left in between. Germline V CDR1 and CDR2: SGHTA, FQGNSA. The CDR3 is 15 amino acids. In DNA form, the CDR3 reads TGTGCCAGCAGATTTCTCCCGACAGACCAAGAGACCCAGTACTTC. Amino acid sequence: CASRFLPTDQETQYF.

V gene TRBV7-9 combines with J gene TRBJ2-5, with no clear D. The J call is in doubt because the DNA end fits TRBJ2-7 better. Germline-derived CDR1 and CDR2 are SEHNR and FQNEAQ (reference sequence). The CDR3 sequence is 15 residues long. The DNA of the CDR3 is TGTGCCAGCAGCTGGACCGGGTCTCGTTCGGACGAGCAGTACTTC. As protein: CASSWTGSRSDEQYF.

V and J are TRBV5-1 and TRBJ2-7; D possibly corresponds to TRBD2 (6 bases). V lost 3 bases, J lost 5 bases, and 12 bases lay in between. The germline gives CDR1 SGHRS, CDR2 YFSETQ. This CDR3 region has 13 residues. CDR3 bases: TGCGCCAGCAGCTCCTTCGGCGGGAACGAGCAGTACTTC. It encodes CASSSFGGNEQYF.

The CDR3 DNA follows: TGCAGTGCTACCCCGGGACAGTATGGCTACACCTTC. Protein sequence: CSATPGQYGYTF. The rearrangement links TRBV20-1 to TRBJ1-2, with 7 bases fitting TRBD1. This CDR3 contains 12 residues. The V and J ends lost 4 bases and 5 bases, in that order; junction bases with no gene match: 4. The germline V gene encodes CDR1 DFQATT and CDR2 SNEGSKA (reference sequence).

The rearrangement joins TRBV6-1 to TRBJ2-7; weak D call: TRBD1 (6 bases). Germline V gene sequence: CDR1 MNHNS, CDR2 SASEGT. The CDR3 spans 11 residues. V gave up 8 bases and J gave up 10 bases, with 15 bases separating them. The CDR3 region is CASARGSIQYF. CDR3 sequence (DNA): TGTGCCAGCGCCAGGGGAAGTATTCAGTACTTC.

The V and J genes are TRBV7-2 and TRBJ1-2; D not resolved. Germline CDR1 SGHTA, CDR2 FQGNSA. The CDR3 length is 13 residues. With 1 base removed from V and 8 bases from J, the gap between germline ends came to 11 bases. CDR3 DNA sequence: TGTGCCAGCAGCTTAGAGGGCCGGCGGGGCTACACCTTC. As protein: CASSLEGRRGYTF.

This clonotype was seen more than once but under ten times. The genes are TRBV29-1 and TRBJ2-7; D is perhaps TRBD1 or TRBD2 (6 bases each). Germline V gene sequence: CDR1 SQVTM, CDR2 ANQGSEA. The CDR3 is 12 amino acids. Trimming left V 4 bases short and J 8 bases short, with 15 bases between. In DNA form, the CDR3 reads TGCAGCGTTGGCCAGGGGAGGAATCAGCAGTACTTC. Its translation: CSVGQGRNQQYF.

The chain combines TRBV7-2 with TRBJ2-7, with D maybe TRBD1 (5 bases). CDR1 SGHTA and CDR2 FQGNSA come from the germline V gene. Trimming took 1 base from V and 0 from J, leaving 7 bases between them. The CDR3 extends over 14 amino acids. CDR3 residues: CASSLVGLSYEQYF. The CDR3 nucleotides read TGTGCCAGCAGCTTAGTGGGGCTCTCCTACGAGCAGTACTTC.

This clonotype came up a few times. This chain links TRBV7-2 with TRBJ2-1; 7 nucleotides line up with TRBD2. Unmatched junction bases numbered 4, after V lost 1 base and J lost 10 bases. Germline lookup yields CDR1 SGHTA and CDR2 FQGNSA. The length of the CDR3 is 13 residues. The CDR3 is CASSLVEAGEQFF. As DNA, the CDR3 is TGTGCCAGCAGCTTAGTCGAAGCGGGAGAGCAGTTCTTC. The full variable domain, with the rest looked up from reference TRBV7-2 and TRBJ2-1, is GAGVSQSPSNKVTEKGKDVELRCDPISGHTALYWYRQSLGQGLEFLIYFQGNSAPDKSGLPSDRFSAERTGGSVSTLTIQRTQQEDSAVYLCASSLVEAGEQFFGPGTRLTVL.

This chain connects TRBV20-1 to TRBJ2-3; TRBD1 agrees at 7 bases. Unmatched junction bases numbered 8, after V lost 5 bases and J lost 0 bases. CDR1 and CDR2 (germline): DFQATT, SNEGSKA (reference sequence). This CDR3 region has 15 residues. The CDR3 coding sequence is TGCAGTGCTTTAAGACAGGGTGTGAGCACAGATACGCAGTATTTT. Protein: CSALRQGVSTDTQYF.

This clonotype was picked up many times. The J gene is TRBJ2-7, the V gene TRBV29-1; no reliable D call. The CDR3 is 11 residues long. Trimming pared 2 bases from V and 6 bases from J, leaving 8 bases between. Per the germline V gene, CDR1 is SQVTM and CDR2 is ANQGSEA. The CDR3 DNA reads TGCAGCGTTGAATGGGCAGCCGAGCAGTACTTC. This sequence encodes CSVEWAAEQYF.

The chain recombines TRBV5-4 with TRBJ2-1; the D is unclear. Germline V gives CDR1 SGHNT, CDR2 YYREEE (reference sequence). CDR3 length: 15 residues. Deletions cut 4 bases from V and 0 bases from J, with 11 bases between. The DNA of the CDR3 is TGTGCCAGCAGCGGGTCGGCGGCCTCCTACAATGAGCAGTTCTTC. Translation gives CASSGSAASYNEQFF. The full variable domain, in which reference TRBV5-4 and TRBJ2-1 provide the parts outside the CDR3, is ETGVTQSPTHLIKTRGQQVTLRCSSQSGHNTVSWYQQALGQGPQFIFQYYREEENGRGNFPPRFSGLQFPNYSSELNVNALELDDSALYLCASSGSAASYNEQFFGPGTRLTVL.

This chain uses TRBV7-2 with TRBJ1-5; the match to TRBD1 covers 9 bases. The germline V gene has CDR1 SGHTA and CDR2 FQGNSA. With V trimmed by 5 bases and J by 0 bases, 2 bases remained unmatched. This CDR3 has 15 amino acids. CDR3 region: CASSPDRGSNQPQHF. The CDR3 DNA sequence: TGTGCCAGCAGCCCGGACAGGGGTAGCAATCAGCCCCAGCATTTT.

The J gene is TRBJ2-1, the V gene TRBV6-2 or TRBV6-3; perhaps D is TRBD1 or TRBD2 (5 bases each). Trimming removed 2 bases at V and 6 bases at J, with 17 bases between. CDR3 size: 16 residues. Germline assignment: CDR1 MNHEY and CDR2 SVGEGT. CDR3 in amino acids: CASSYLWGLSGNEQFF. The CDR3 nucleotides are TGTGCCAGCAGTTACCTATGGGGGTTAAGCGGCAATGAGCAGTTCTTC.

The chain has TRBV20-1 and TRBJ2-4, with a weak D call TRBD1 (7 bases). The J call is in doubt because the DNA end fits TRBJ2-7 better. Germline CDR1 is DFQATT and CDR2 is SNEGSKA (reference sequence). The CDR3 sequence is 16 residues long. CDR3 in DNA: TGCAGTGCTAGAGACCCGAACCCCAGGGGGGTGGACGAGCAGTACTTC. Its translation is CSARDPNPRGVDEQYF.

The chain couples TRBV12-3 or TRBV12-4 to TRBJ2-7; the match to TRBD1 covers 9 bases. Trimming took 4 bases from V and 6 from J; bases not matched to a gene: 4. The CDR3 contains 13 residues. CDR3 residues: CASSSQDRGEQYF. Here the CDR3 DNA reads TGTGCCAGCAGTTCCCAGGACAGGGGCGAGCAGTACTTC.

The CDR3 sequence is CATSRDRNSYEQYF. The CDR3 DNA sequence: TGTGCCACCAGCAGAGACCGGAACTCCTACGAGCAGTACTTC. This sequence joins TRBV15 and TRBJ2-7, with no clear D. The V end lost 0 bases, the J end lost 0 bases, and 6 bases lay between the germline ends. The CDR3 has 14 residues. The germline V gene has CDR1 LNHNV and CDR2 YYDKDF (reference sequence).

The chain recombines TRBV12-3 or TRBV12-4 with TRBJ2-1; TRBD2 matches at 11 bases. Trimming at V came to 5 bases and at J to 0 bases, leaving 6 bases not matched to a gene. The CDR3 length is 17 residues. DNA for the CDR3: TGTGCCAGCAGTGACAATAGCGGGGGGGGCTCCTACAATGAGCAGTTCTTC. Amino acids: CASSDNSGGGSYNEQFF.

This clonotype has just a few counts. The genes are TRBV6-2 or TRBV6-3 and TRBJ2-1; 9 bases align to TRBD2. The ends lost 5 bases at V and 12 bases at J; junction bases unmatched: 17. The CDR3 spans 16 residues. Germline V gene lookup returns CDR1 MNHEY and CDR2 SVGEGT. For the CDR3, the DNA is TGTGCCAGCAGTCCGGATCGGGCTAGCGGGAACGAACGGCAGTTCTTC. Encoded protein: CASSPDRASGNERQFF.

This clonotype was counted between two and nine times. The J gene is TRBJ1-2, the V gene TRBV7-2, with D unclear. Germline CDR1 reads SGHTA; CDR2 reads FQGNSA. V dropped 1 base and J dropped 4 bases, with 7 bases sitting between them. The CDR3 is made up of 13 amino acids. CDR3 sequence (DNA): TGTGCCAGCAGCTTAGGGGATGGCTATGGCTACACCTTC. Amino acid sequence: CASSLGDGYGYTF.